What follows are 32 T cell receptor beta chains derived from one specimen sequenced in a study of T cells after yellow fever vaccination. A single record per CDR3 protein comes from TCRdb applying MiXCR to the 5' RACE reads. The profile covers some 500,000 distinct CDR3 sequences, with about 14% appearing a single time and more than 12% taken by the ten largest. Sequencing was performed on PBMCs, taken on the day of the yellow fever booster vaccination. The receptors shown here come from a man between 25 and 39 years old who received the YFV17D yellow fever vaccine.

This chain links TRBV10-3 with TRBJ2-7, with D possibly matching TRBD2 (5 bases). Trimming took off 3 bases at V and 4 bases at J, with 10 bases between the two ends. The germline gives CDR1 ENHRY, CDR2 SYGVKD. This CDR3 has 13 residues. Written as DNA, the CDR3 is TGTGCCATCAGTGATGGAGGTACATACGAGCAGTACTTC. Protein: CAISDGGTYEQYF.

The chain links TRBV25-1 to TRBJ1-3; D gene ambiguous. This CDR3 contains 18 residues. With 2 bases removed from V and 0 bases from J, the gap between germline ends came to 17 bases. Germline assignment: CDR1 MGHDK and CDR2 SYGVNS. The CDR3 DNA is TGTGCCAGCAGTGAAGAAGGGCCAGAAAAAGCCTCTGGAAACACCATATATTTT. Translated: CASSEEGPEKASGNTIYF.

The chain recombines TRBV7-2 with TRBJ2-1; 12 bases match TRBD1. Trimming took 1 base from V and 7 from J; bases not matched to a gene: 5. Germline V gene sequence: CDR1 SGHTA, CDR2 FQGNSA. The CDR3 is 16 amino acids. The CDR3, as DNA: TGTGCCAGCAGCTTAGTGGGGACAGGGGGCATGAATGAGCAGTTCTTC. It is translated as CASSLVGTGGMNEQFF.

The chain combines TRBV6-2 or TRBV6-3 with TRBJ2-1; 11 nucleotides agree with TRBD2. With 6 bases clipped from V and 7 bases from J, the junction kept 8 bases outside the gene matches. Germline V gene sequence: CDR1 MNHEY, CDR2 SVGEGT. The CDR3 has 15 amino acids. The CDR3: CASRPPGLAENEQFF. The CDR3 DNA reads TGTGCCAGCAGACCACCGGGACTAGCGGAAAATGAGCAGTTCTTC.

This clonotype appeared a few times. The gene calls are TRBV27 and TRBJ2-5; D uncertain. In germline, CDR1 is MNHEY, CDR2 SMNVEV (reference sequence). CDR3 length equals 15 residues. Trimming removed 3 bases at V and 0 bases at J, with 11 bases between. CDR3 DNA: TGTGCCAGCAGTTTGAGTGCGATGGACCAAGAGACCCAGTACTTC. This encodes CASSLSAMDQETQYF.

This clonotype turned up a few times. This chain joins TRBV7-9 and TRBJ2-7; either TRBD1 or TRBD2 may fit D (5 bases each). Germline V gives CDR1 SEHNR, CDR2 FQNEAQ (reference sequence). The CDR3 extends over 15 amino acids. V gave up 1 base and J gave up 7 bases, with 17 bases separating them. The CDR3 DNA reads as TGTGCCAGCAGCTTAGGGACACCTGGACTGGGGGAGCAGTACTTC. It specifies CASSLGTPGLGEQYF.

There are a few counts of this clonotype. The chain couples TRBV19 to TRBJ2-1, with 16 bases fitting TRBD2. CDR1 and CDR2 from the germline V gene are LNHDA and SQIVND (reference sequence). The J segment lost 10 bases and the V segment lost 4 bases, leaving 10 bases of the junction unmatched. The CDR3 extends over 17 amino acids. The chain's CDR3 is CASSTLIGTSGRGEQFF. CDR3 sequence (DNA): TGTGCCAGTAGTACCCTCATAGGGACTAGCGGGAGGGGCGAGCAGTTCTTC.

The chain recombines TRBV7-2 with TRBJ2-7; 9 positions match TRBD1. Germline CDR1 reads SGHTA; CDR2 reads FQGNSA. The V and J ends lost 7 bases and 4 bases, in that order; junction bases with no gene match: 8. The CDR3 is 14 residues long. CDR3 region: CASTFTGGAYEQYF. In DNA form, the CDR3 reads TGTGCCAGCACCTTCACAGGGGGCGCGTACGAGCAGTACTTC.

The chain links TRBV12-3 or TRBV12-4 to TRBJ1-1; tentative D call: TRBD1 (6 bases). This CDR3 contains 14 residues. With 6 bases removed from V and 7 bases from J, the gap between germline ends came to 18 bases. The CDR3 nucleotides read TGTGCCAGCAGCCCCCTCGGACAGTACCGTGAAGCTTTCTTT. It codes for CASSPLGQYREAFF.

The chain couples TRBV5-6 to TRBJ2-5; the match to TRBD2 covers 13 bases. The CDR3 is 17 residues long. The ends lost 6 bases at V and 1 base at J; junction bases unmatched: 9. Germline-derived CDR1 and CDR2 are SGHDT and YYEEEE. The CDR3 DNA reads as TGTGCCAGCAACCCCGGACTAGCGGGAGTCGGCCAAGAGACCCAGTACTTC. Amino acids: CASNPGLAGVGQETQYF.

V usage is TRBV28 and J usage is TRBJ1-2; D is undetermined. This CDR3 contains 14 residues. Deletions cut 8 bases from V and 2 bases from J, with 15 bases between. Germline V gives CDR1 MDHEN, CDR2 SYDVKM. The CDR3 DNA follows: TGTGCCAGCTCCGCCCGGGAGCTCAACTATGGCTACACCTTC. Encoded protein: CASSARELNYGYTF.

This clonotype has just a few counts. The rearrangement links TRBV7-9 to TRBJ1-3, with D uncertain. CDR1 is SEHNR and CDR2 is FQNEAQ in the germline V gene (reference sequence). V was trimmed by 8 bases and J by 0 bases, leaving 11 bases between them. The CDR3 is 14 residues long. CDR3 nucleotides: TGTGCCAGCCTAAAACAGAACTCTGGAAACACCATATATTTT. Its protein is CASLKQNSGNTIYF.

This clonotype occurred a few times. V and J are TRBV7-9 and TRBJ2-1; possible D gene TRBD2, 6 bases. The V gene lost 7 bases and the J gene lost 4 bases, with 11 bases spanning the gap. Germline assignment: CDR1 SEHNR and CDR2 FQNEAQ (reference sequence). CDR3 length equals 13 residues. The CDR3 coding sequence is TGTGCCAGCAACCGGGAGTTGTACAATGAGCAGTTCTTC. The encoded protein is CASNRELYNEQFF.

The chain has TRBV20-1 and TRBJ1-5, with 9 positions matching TRBD1. The length of the CDR3 is 14 residues. Germline trimming cut 5 bases from V and 4 bases from J; bases unmatched to any gene: 6. Germline CDR1 and CDR2: DFQATT and SNEGSKA (reference sequence). CDR3 bases: TGCAGTGCTGGCGGACAGGGGCTTAATCAGCCCCAGCATTTT. Translating gives CSAGGQGLNQPQHF.

This chain links TRBV7-2 with TRBJ1-5; TRBD1 matches at 10 bases. In germline, CDR1 is SGHTA, CDR2 FQGNSA. The CDR3 is 16 amino acids. V trimming: 4 bases; J trimming: 4 bases; junction bases outside the gene matches: 7. The DNA for the CDR3 is TGTGCCAGCAGCTACCGGGACAGGGGTGGTAATCAGCCCCAGCATTTT. Translating it yields CASSYRDRGGNQPQHF.

This clonotype occurred many times. V and J are TRBV18 and TRBJ2-1; maybe TRBD1 (5 bases). The CDR3 runs 15 residues. V was pared by 4 bases and J by 2 bases, with 12 bases between. Looked up from germline, CDR1 is KGHSH and CDR2 is LQKENI. As DNA, the CDR3 is TGTGCCAGCTCACTCCGACAGCGTACCTACAATGAGCAGTTCTTC. Translation: CASSLRQRTYNEQFF.

V gene TRBV5-1 combines with J gene TRBJ1-1; a possible D gene is TRBD1 (5 bases). The V and J ends lost 2 bases and 6 bases respectively, with 11 bases between them. The CDR3 extends over 13 amino acids. CDR1 SGHRS and CDR2 YFSETQ come from the germline V gene. CDR3 loop: CASSFQGIAEAFF. The CDR3 DNA follows: TGCGCCAGCAGCTTCCAGGGAATAGCTGAAGCTTTCTTT.

This clonotype came up a few times. This chain uses TRBV29-1 with TRBJ2-7; D is possibly TRBD2 (6 bases). Trimming pared 6 bases from V and 2 bases from J, leaving 14 bases between. CDR3 size: 13 residues. Germline V gene data show CDR1 as SQVTM and CDR2 as ANQGSEA. CDR3 sequence reads: CSVALGGPYEQYF. The CDR3 nucleotides are TGCAGCGTCGCATTGGGGGGACCCTACGAGCAGTACTTC.

This chain links TRBV9 with TRBJ2-1, with TRBD2 matching 9 bases. Germline assignment: CDR1 SGDLS and CDR2 YYNGEE. Trimming removed 0 bases from V and 3 bases from J; junction bases left unmatched: 7. The CDR3 length is 17 residues. The DNA of the CDR3 is TGTGCCAGCAGCGTAGGGCAAGCGGGAGGAGTCTACAATGAGCAGTTCTTC. Translation gives CASSVGQAGGVYNEQFF.

This clonotype was seen more than once but under ten times. The rearrangement links TRBV7-2 to TRBJ1-2; D is possibly TRBD1 (6 bases). The CDR3 extends over 16 amino acids. Germline V CDR1 and CDR2: SGHTA, FQGNSA. V was shortened by 0 bases and J by 6 bases, with 17 bases between the two germline ends. The CDR3 DNA follows: TGTGCCAGCAGCTTAGCAAGCAACAGGGAAATGGATGGCTACACCTTC. As protein: CASSLASNREMDGYTF.

CDR3 sequence reads: CASSPPGVSTDTQYF. The CDR3, as DNA: TGTGCCAGCAGCCCCCCGGGAGTCAGCACAGATACGCAGTATTTT. The gene calls are TRBV7-9 and TRBJ2-3, with TRBD2 as a possible D gene (6 bases). This CDR3 region has 15 residues. V lost 5 bases and J lost 0, with 12 bases in between. The germline gives CDR1 SEHNR, CDR2 FQNEAQ (reference sequence).

This clonotype was detected a few times. V gene TRBV7-2 combines with J gene TRBJ2-3; no reliable D call. The CDR3 has 15 residues. The ends were cut back, 2 bases at V and 1 base at J, with 10 bases in the middle. Germline V CDR1 and CDR2: SGHTA, FQGNSA. In DNA form, the CDR3 reads TGTGCCAGCAGCTTACCCAGTGCTGGCACAGATACGCAGTATTTT. This sequence encodes CASSLPSAGTDTQYF. Full variable domain (rest looked up from reference TRBV7-2 and TRBJ2-3): GAGVSQSPSNKVTEKGKDVELRCDPISGHTALYWYRQSLGQGLEFLIYFQGNSAPDKSGLPSDRFSAERTGGSVSTLTIQRTQQEDSAVYLCASSLPSAGTDTQYFGPGTRLTVL.

This clonotype appeared a few times. This chain connects TRBV7-9 to TRBJ1-6; no firm D call. The CDR3 sequence is 13 residues long. V lost 0 bases and J 10 bases, leaving 7 bases between the germline ends. The V gene's germline CDR1 is SEHNR and CDR2 FQNEAQ (reference sequence). The CDR3 nucleotides are TGTGCCAGCAGCTTAGCGGAAAGGTCACCCCTCCACTTT. Translation gives CASSLAERSPLHF.

The gene calls are TRBV19 and TRBJ2-7; 7 bases map to TRBD1. The CDR3 has 15 amino acids. Germline CDR1 reads LNHDA; CDR2 reads SQIVND (reference sequence). Unmatched junction bases numbered 10, after V lost 4 bases and J lost 4 bases. CDR3 DNA: TGTGCCAGTAGTACCCGACAGGGCGCGACATACGAGCAGTACTTC. As protein: CASSTRQGATYEQYF.

This clonotype was counted between two and nine times. The chain is built from TRBV20-1 and TRBJ2-2; maybe TRBD2 (6 bases). This CDR3 spans 14 amino acids. CDR1 and CDR2 (germline): DFQATT, SNEGSKA (reference sequence). Deletions cut 6 bases from V and 0 bases from J, with 11 bases between. CDR3 coding DNA: TGCAGTGCGGCGGGATTTACGAACACCGGGGAGCTGTTTTTT. Translated: CSAAGFTNTGELFF.

This clonotype was detected a few times. The chain has TRBV11-2 and TRBJ2-5; D is undetermined. CDR3 length equals 14 residues. Germline CDR1 reads SGHAT; CDR2 reads FQNNGV. V shed 2 bases and J shed 1 base, with 8 bases lying between them. In DNA form, the CDR3 reads TGTGCCAGCAGCTTAAGGAACATCCAAGAGACCCAGTACTTC. This gives the protein CASSLRNIQETQYF.

The genes are TRBV19 and TRBJ1-1, with D possibly being TRBD1 (5 bases). Trimming pared 3 bases from V and 11 bases from J, leaving 22 bases between. CDR3 length equals 15 residues. Per the germline V gene, CDR1 is LNHDA and CDR2 is SQIVND (reference sequence). The CDR3 here is CASSIPGESRRRAFF. CDR3 in DNA: TGTGCCAGTAGTATCCCGGGGGAGAGCAGAAGAAGGGCTTTCTTT.

V is TRBV5-1 and J is TRBJ2-1; TRBD2 matches 8 bases. From germline, CDR1 is SGHRS and CDR2 YFSETQ. The CDR3 loop spans 14 amino acids. The V segment lost 5 bases and the J segment 8 bases; nucleotides outside the gene matches: 9. CDR3: CASSPSGLGDEQFF. Here the CDR3 DNA reads TGCGCCAGCAGTCCTAGCGGGCTAGGGGATGAGCAGTTCTTC.

CDR3 nucleotide sequence: TGTGCCAGCAGTTTAAGCGGGGGGGACTCCTACGAGCAGTACTTC. Amino acids: CASSLSGGDSYEQYF. The rearrangement links TRBV27 to TRBJ2-7; TRBD2 aligns across 10 bases. The CDR3 totals 15 residues. J gave up 0 bases and V 2 bases, and 1 base lay outside the gene matches. Germline values: CDR1 MNHEY, CDR2 SMNVEV (reference sequence).

A few counts support this clonotype. The rearrangement links TRBV7-8 to TRBJ2-7; D might be TRBD2 (6 bases). CDR3 length: 16 amino acids. V dropped 0 bases and J dropped 2 bases, with 14 bases sitting between them. Germline-derived CDR1 and CDR2 are SGHVS and FQNEAQ. This CDR3 is CASSLAGTSAAYEQYF. CDR3 DNA: TGTGCCAGCAGCTTAGCGGGGACTTCGGCTGCCTACGAGCAGTACTTC.

The chain has TRBV15 and TRBJ1-5; D is ambiguous. Per the germline V gene, CDR1 is LNHNV and CDR2 is YYDKDF (reference sequence). The CDR3 length is 15 residues. Trimming removed 0 bases from V and 5 bases from J, with 11 bases in between. The CDR3 bases are TGTGCCACCAGCAGAGATTTGGGCGGGGATCAGCCCCAGCATTTT. It specifies CATSRDLGGDQPQHF.

J is TRBJ1-5 and V is TRBV27, with D tentatively TRBD1 (5 bases). CDR3 size: 13 residues. From germline, CDR1 is MNHEY and CDR2 SMNVEV (reference sequence). Deletions cut 3 bases from V and 7 bases from J, with 10 bases between. CDR3 bases: TGTGCCAGCAGTTTGGGGGTAAGGCAGCCCCAGCATTTT. Translation: CASSLGVRQPQHF.